These 31 T cell receptor beta chains were sequenced from one sample in a study of T cell responses to AZD1222 COVID-19 vaccine. The table came from immunoSEQ multiplex PCR; TCRdb's copy has only in-frame clones and leaves some out. The sample lists some 150,000 clones; roughly 90% were seen once. The specimen comprised peripheral blood, sampled 28 days after the second AZD1222 dose. The receptors originated from an adult who received the AZD1222 COVID-19 vaccine.

The rearrangement uses TRBV6-2 or TRBV6-3 and TRBJ2-5; 7 bases fit TRBD2. The CDR3 covers 16 residues. Unmatched junction bases numbered 15, after V lost 6 bases and J lost 5 bases. Germline loops: CDR1 MNHEY, CDR2 SVGEGT. The CDR3 is CASSFRTRRLGETQYF. CDR3 nucleotides: TGTGCCAGCAGCTTTAGGACTAGGCGGCTAGGGGAGACCCAGTACTTC.

This rearrangement joins TRBV29-1 to TRBJ1-2; TRBD1 agrees at 11 bases. Germline CDR1 and CDR2: SQVTM and ANQGSEA. Germline trimming cut 5 bases from V and 4 bases from J; bases unmatched to any gene: 3. The CDR3 extends over 13 amino acids. The CDR3 spells CSVRTGGIYGYTF. CDR3 nucleotides: TGCAGCGTTCGGACAGGGGGCATCTATGGCTACACCTTC.

This rearrangement joins TRBV11-3 to TRBJ1-2, with 7 bases matching TRBD1. Germline V lookup: CDR1 SGHNT, CDR2 YENEEA. V trimming: 1 base; J trimming: 8 bases; junction bases outside the gene matches: 4. The CDR3 runs to 13 residues. The CDR3 sequence is CASSLGQGEGYTF. CDR3 DNA sequence: TGTGCCAGCAGCTTAGGACAGGGAGAAGGCTACACCTTC.

J is TRBJ2-7 and V is TRBV11-2; D may be TRBD1 (6 bases). From germline, CDR1 is SGHAT and CDR2 FQNNGV. Between the trimmed V and J ends, which lost 1 base and 4 bases, there was a span of 11 bases. The CDR3 totals 14 residues. The DNA of the CDR3 is TGTGCCAGCAGCTTAGTGGGGGCTGGGTACGAGCAGTACTTC. As protein: CASSLVGAGYEQYF.

The chain employs TRBV7-9 and TRBJ1-4; no clear D gene. CDR3 length: 11 residues. Germline values: CDR1 SEHNR, CDR2 FQNEAQ (reference sequence). Trimming shortened V by 4 bases and J by 8 bases, and 5 bases separated the two germline ends. The CDR3 spells CASSSGEKLFF. The CDR3, as DNA: TGTGCCAGCAGCTCTGGGGAAAAACTGTTTTTT. Full variable domain (rest looked up from reference TRBV7-9 and TRBJ1-4): DTGVSQNPRHKITKRGQNVTFRCDPISEHNRLYWYRQTLGQGPEFLTYFQNEAQLEKSRLLSDRFSAERPKGSFSTLEIQRTEQGDSAMYLCASSSGEKLFFGSGTQLSVL.

The chain has TRBV2 and TRBJ1-5, with 8 bases fitting TRBD1. Germline CDR1 SNHLY, CDR2 FYNNEI. The CDR3 extends over 14 amino acids. V was clipped by 4 bases and J by 4 bases; unmatched bases: 3. The CDR3 protein is CASSVRGRNQPQHF. CDR3 DNA sequence: TGTGCCAGCAGTGTCAGGGGGCGAAATCAGCCCCAGCATTTT.

The chain has TRBV5-1 and TRBJ1-2; maybe TRBD1 (5 bases). V was clipped by 5 bases and J by 0 bases, with 20 bases between them. Per the germline V gene, CDR1 is SGHRS and CDR2 is YFSETQ. The CDR3 totals 17 residues. DNA for the CDR3: TGCGCCAGCAGACCCTCCTCAAGTCGGGGGGCTAACTATGGCTACACCTTC. The encoded protein is CASRPSSSRGANYGYTF. The full variable domain, completed using reference TRBV5-1 and TRBJ1-2, is KAGVTQTPRYLIKTRGQQVTLSCSPISGHRSVSWYQQTPGQGLQFLFEYFSETQRNKGNFPGRFSGRQFSNSRSEMNVSTLELGDSALYLCASRPSSSRGANYGYTFGSGTRLTVV.

The table lists this clone with a count of one. V usage is TRBV9 and J usage is TRBJ2-1, with a tentative D call TRBD2 (5 bases). The CDR3 consists of 15 residues. The V gene's germline CDR1 is SGDLS and CDR2 YYNGEE. V gave up 0 bases and J gave up 4 bases, with 11 bases separating them. Here the CDR3 DNA reads TGTGCCAGCAGCGTAGGCACTAGTCTTTACAATGAGCAGTTCTTC. Translation gives CASSVGTSLYNEQFF.

The chain links TRBV28 to TRBJ2-7; D is uncertain. Germline V lookup: CDR1 MDHEN, CDR2 SYDVKM. V was shortened by 5 bases and J by 0 bases, with 14 bases between the two germline ends. CDR3 length: 15 residues. This CDR3 is CASSTPTTSSYEQYF. In nucleotides, the CDR3 is TGTGCCAGCAGTACTCCGACGACGTCCTCCTACGAGCAGTACTTC.

This clone was seen a single time. The rearrangement joins TRBV28 to TRBJ1-3; 11 positions match TRBD1. CDR3 length: 16 residues. Germline V gene sequence: CDR1 MDHEN, CDR2 SYDVKM. V gave up 1 base and J gave up 2 bases; unmatched junction bases: 1. CDR3 sequence: CASSLSGQGAGNTIYF. DNA of the CDR3: TGTGCCAGCAGTTTATCGGGACAGGGGGCTGGAAACACCATATATTTT.

The J gene is TRBJ1-2, the V gene TRBV7-2; TRBD1 might be the D (6 bases). The germline V and J ends were trimmed by 5 bases and 5 bases, with 15 bases remaining between them. CDR1 SGHTA and CDR2 FQGNSA come from the germline V gene. The length of the CDR3 is 14 residues. CDR3 nucleotide sequence: TGTGCCAGCAGCCCACCCGGGCAGGGGTATGGCTACACCTTC. Translating gives CASSPPGQGYGYTF.

The chain employs TRBV28 and TRBJ2-2; D possibly corresponds to TRBD2 (6 bases). The V end was cut by 6 bases, the J end by 0 bases, with 14 bases between. The CDR3 has 16 amino acids. Per germline, CDR1 MDHEN and CDR2 SYDVKM. The chain's CDR3 is CASRGGGRSNTGELFF. The CDR3 coding sequence is TGTGCCAGCAGGGGAGGAGGGAGGTCGAACACCGGGGAGCTGTTTTTT.

The gene calls are TRBV2 and TRBJ1-1; D is uncertain. CDR3 length equals 13 residues. Germline CDR1 and CDR2: SNHLY and FYNNEI. Between the trimmed V and J ends, which lost 6 bases and 1 base, there was a span of 9 bases. The chain's CDR3 is CASRIHANTEAFF. The DNA of the CDR3 is TGTGCCAGCAGGATACACGCGAACACTGAAGCTTTCTTT.

V is TRBV28 and J is TRBJ2-6; D gene uncertain. Trimming removed 11 bases from V and 4 bases from J, with 12 bases in between. This CDR3 region has 13 residues. The germline V gene has CDR1 MDHEN and CDR2 SYDVKM. This chain's CDR3 is CASLGPGANVLTF. The DNA of the CDR3 is TGTGCCTCCCTAGGGCCCGGGGCCAACGTCCTGACTTTC.

The rearrangement links TRBV7-9 to TRBJ2-3; no clear D. CDR1 SEHNR and CDR2 FQNEAQ come from the germline V gene (reference sequence). CDR3 size: 14 residues. V was clipped by 5 bases and J by 2 bases, with 11 bases between them. CDR3 loop: CASSPPALTDTQYF. Written as DNA, the CDR3 is TGTGCCAGCAGCCCCCCAGCGCTCACAGATACGCAGTATTTT. The complete variable domain, with remaining parts taken from reference TRBV7-9 and TRBJ2-3, reads DTGVSQNPRHKITKRGQNVTFRCDPISEHNRLYWYRQTLGQGPEFLTYFQNEAQLEKSRLLSDRFSAERPKGSFSTLEIQRTEQGDSAMYLCASSPPALTDTQYFGPGTRLTVL.

The chain has TRBV25-1 and TRBJ1-1, with D perhaps matching TRBD1 (6 bases). V was pared by 7 bases and J by 10 bases, with 16 bases between. This CDR3 is 12 amino acids long. The germline CDR1 and CDR2 sequences are MGHDK and SYGVNS. CDR3 in amino acids: CASKTEQGTAFF. Here the CDR3 DNA reads TGTGCCAGCAAAACAGAACAGGGTACAGCTTTCTTT.

The rearrangement links TRBV27 to TRBJ2-1; D is perhaps TRBD2 (6 bases). The CDR3 has 11 residues. V lost 9 bases and J lost 12, with 15 bases in between. CDR1 and CDR2 from the germline V gene are MNHEY and SMNVEV (reference sequence). In DNA form, the CDR3 reads TGTGCCAGTGGGGGGATTTTCGGGCAGTTCTTC. Translation gives CASGGIFGQFF.

The chain links TRBV7-9 to TRBJ2-7, with a weak D call TRBD2 (5 bases). Trimming removed 5 bases at V and 3 bases at J, with 17 bases between. Looked up from germline, CDR1 is SEHNR and CDR2 is FQNEAQ (reference sequence). The CDR3 extends over 15 amino acids. This CDR3 reads CASSLRDEHFYEQYF. CDR3 sequence (DNA): TGTGCCAGCAGCCTCCGGGATGAGCATTTCTACGAGCAGTACTTC.

The chain carries TRBV11-2 and TRBJ2-7, with 10 bases identical to TRBD1. The V gene's germline CDR1 is SGHAT and CDR2 FQNNGV. V was clipped by 5 bases and J by 0 bases; unmatched bases: 4. The CDR3 contains 15 residues. CDR3 loop: CASSRGQGFSYEQYF. The CDR3 nucleotides read TGTGCCAGCAGCAGGGGACAGGGGTTCTCCTACGAGCAGTACTTC. The full variable domain, with the rest looked up from reference TRBV11-2 and TRBJ2-7, is EAGVAQSPRYKIIEKRQSVAFWCNPISGHATLYWYQQILGQGPKLLIQFQNNGVVDDSQLPKDRFSAERLKGVDSTLKIQPAKLEDSAVYLCASSRGQGFSYEQYFGPGTRLTVT.

CDR3 sequence (DNA): TGTGCCAGCAGCTTGGGAGGACAGGGGTCAGATGGCTACACCTTC. Its protein product is CASSLGGQGSDGYTF. The chain couples TRBV5-4 to TRBJ1-2; TRBD1 matches 9 bases. The CDR3 spans 15 residues. Germline lookup yields CDR1 SGHNT and CDR2 YYREEE (reference sequence). J gave up 6 bases and V 0 bases, and 6 bases lay outside the gene matches.

This clone was found a few times. The chain employs TRBV27 and TRBJ2-3, with a tentative D call TRBD2 (6 bases). The CDR3 sequence is 13 residues long. The V end was cut by 2 bases, the J end by 6 bases, with 9 bases between. Germline CDR1 and CDR2: MNHEY and SMNVEV (reference sequence). The CDR3 protein is CASSLGGLDTQYF. The DNA of the CDR3 is TGTGCCAGCAGTTTAGGGGGGTTGGATACGCAGTATTTT.

This clone has a single count. The chain recombines TRBV6-1 with TRBJ2-7; D possibly matches TRBD1 or TRBD2 (5 bases each). The CDR3 runs to 15 residues. With 3 bases removed from V and 4 bases from J, the gap between germline ends came to 16 bases. Germline lookup yields CDR1 MNHNS and CDR2 SASEGT. The DNA for the CDR3 is TGTGCCAGCAGTGAGGGACCGGGGACCTTGTACGAGCAGTACTTC. This sequence encodes CASSEGPGTLYEQYF.

The chain joins TRBV28 to TRBJ1-2, with a weak D call TRBD1 (6 bases). CDR3 size: 18 residues. The V and J ends lost 2 bases and 2 bases respectively, with 21 bases between them. Germline V gives CDR1 MDHEN, CDR2 SYDVKM. The DNA of the CDR3 is TGTGCCAGCAGTTTAAGGAGGTGGGGCGGGGGCCGGAACTATGGCTACACCTTC. This codes for CASSLRRWGGGRNYGYTF.

V usage is TRBV19 and J usage is TRBJ1-5; D might be TRBD1 (6 bases). Per germline, CDR1 LNHDA and CDR2 SQIVND (reference sequence). V lost 3 bases and J lost 5, with 23 bases in between. The CDR3 loop spans 18 amino acids. The CDR3 region has the DNA TGTGCCAGTAGTATTTCACCCGGGGGGCGCGGATCATATCAGCCCCAGCATTTT. It codes for CASSISPGGRGSYQPQHF.

The chain is built from TRBV28 and TRBJ1-2, with 8 bases lining up with TRBD1. Germline V gene data show CDR1 as MDHEN and CDR2 as SYDVKM. CDR3 length: 14 amino acids. V shed 2 bases and J 6 bases; nucleotides not matched to a gene: 5. CDR3 coding DNA: TGTGCCAGCAGTTTACATTCAGGGGGCGATGGCTACACCTTC. Translated, it gives CASSLHSGGDGYTF.

This CDR3 is CAISESTGGPYNEQFF. The CDR3 DNA is TGTGCCATCAGTGAGTCGACGGGAGGGCCTTACAATGAGCAGTTCTTC. The chain recombines TRBV10-3 with TRBJ2-1; TRBD2 aligns across 8 bases. With V trimmed by 0 bases and J by 4 bases, 5 bases remained unmatched. The germline CDR1 and CDR2 sequences are ENHRY and SYGVKD. The CDR3 is 16 amino acids.

The chain couples TRBV2 to TRBJ2-2; the match to TRBD1 covers 9 bases. The CDR3 contains 14 residues. Germline CDR1 SNHLY, CDR2 FYNNEI. Trimming at V came to 5 bases and at J to 7 bases, leaving 5 bases not matched to a gene. The CDR3: CASSLQGANGELFF. CDR3 nucleotides: TGTGCCAGCAGTTTACAGGGGGCCAACGGGGAGCTGTTTTTT.

The chain employs TRBV7-9 and TRBJ2-3; TRBD2 matches at 11 bases. J was trimmed by 6 bases and V by 5 bases; bases with no gene match: 10. The CDR3 contains 16 residues. Germline CDR1 SEHNR, CDR2 FQNEAQ (reference sequence). DNA of the CDR3: TGTGCCAGCAGCCCCCGGGATAGCGGGAGGGCGGATACGCAGTATTTT. This translates into CASSPRDSGRADTQYF. The full variable domain, rest sourced from reference TRBV7-9 and TRBJ2-3, is DTGVSQNPRHKITKRGQNVTFRCDPISEHNRLYWYRQTLGQGPEFLTYFQNEAQLEKSRLLSDRFSAERPKGSFSTLEIQRTEQGDSAMYLCASSPRDSGRADTQYFGPGTRLTVL.

This chain links TRBV2 with TRBJ1-2; D remains unclear. V was clipped by 9 bases and J by 2 bases, with 10 bases between them. Germline V gene data show CDR1 as SNHLY and CDR2 as FYNNEI. CDR3 length: 12 amino acids. Here the CDR3 DNA reads TGTGCCAGTGGTGCTGGAAACTATGGCTACACCTTC. Amino acids: CASGAGNYGYTF.

Remarks on this clone: This CDR3 is also generated by other DNA sequences in the sample. The chain carries TRBV9 and TRBJ2-7; 10 bases map to TRBD2. CDR1 is SGDLS, CDR2 YYNGEE, per germline. The CDR3 runs 15 residues. J lost 0 bases, V lost 3 bases, and 3 bases had no gene match. Written as DNA, the CDR3 is TGTGCCAGCAGCGCGGGACTAGCGAGCTCCTACGAGCAGTACTTC. Translated: CASSAGLASSYEQYF.

CDR3 nucleotide sequence: TGCGCCAGCAGCCGCAGAAGCAACGGTATTAACGAGGGCGAGCAGTACTTC. Translating gives CASSRRSNGINEGEQYF. V gene TRBV5-1 combines with J gene TRBJ2-7, with D perhaps TRBD2 (5 bases). V was pared by 4 bases and J by 6 bases, with 26 bases between. This CDR3 comprises 17 residues. Germline loops: CDR1 SGHRS, CDR2 YFSETQ.